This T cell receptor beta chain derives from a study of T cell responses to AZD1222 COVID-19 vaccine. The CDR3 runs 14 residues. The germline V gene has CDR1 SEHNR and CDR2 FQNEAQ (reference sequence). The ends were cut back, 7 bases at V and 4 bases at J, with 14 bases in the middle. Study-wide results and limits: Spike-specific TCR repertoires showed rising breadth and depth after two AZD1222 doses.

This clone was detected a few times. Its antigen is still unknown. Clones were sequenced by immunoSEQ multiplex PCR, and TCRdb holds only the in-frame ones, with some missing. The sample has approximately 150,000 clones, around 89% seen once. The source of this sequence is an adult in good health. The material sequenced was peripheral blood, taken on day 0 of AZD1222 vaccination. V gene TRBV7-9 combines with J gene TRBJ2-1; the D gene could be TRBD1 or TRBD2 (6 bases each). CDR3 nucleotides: TGTGCCAGCACGGGGGCCTGGGTTTACAATGAGCAGTTCTTC. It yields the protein CASTGAWVYNEQFF.